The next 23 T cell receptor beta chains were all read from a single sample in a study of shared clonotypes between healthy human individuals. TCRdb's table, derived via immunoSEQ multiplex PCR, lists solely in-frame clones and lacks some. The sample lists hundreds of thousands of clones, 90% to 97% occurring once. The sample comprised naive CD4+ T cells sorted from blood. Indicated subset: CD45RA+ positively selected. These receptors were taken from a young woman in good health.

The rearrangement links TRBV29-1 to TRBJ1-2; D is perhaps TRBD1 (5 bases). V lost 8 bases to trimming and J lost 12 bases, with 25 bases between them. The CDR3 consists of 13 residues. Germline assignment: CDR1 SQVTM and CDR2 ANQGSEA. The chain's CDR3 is CSFDGGARGSHTF. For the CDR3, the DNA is TGCAGCTTCGATGGAGGGGCACGGGGGTCACACACCTTC.

The CDR3 reads CASSRDYEQYF. The CDR3 bases are TGTGCCAGCAGCCGAGACTACGAGCAGTACTTC. The J gene is TRBJ2-7, the V gene TRBV7-9; D ambiguous. This CDR3 has 11 amino acids. The ends were cut back, 5 bases at V and 3 bases at J, with 5 bases in the middle. Germline CDR1 is SEHNR and CDR2 is FQNEAQ (reference sequence).

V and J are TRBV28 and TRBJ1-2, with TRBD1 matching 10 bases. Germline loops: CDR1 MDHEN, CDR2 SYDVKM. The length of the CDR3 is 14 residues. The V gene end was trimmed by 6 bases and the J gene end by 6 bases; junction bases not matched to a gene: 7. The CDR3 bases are TGTGCCAGCAGCCCTACGACAGGGGGCAATGGCTACACCTTC. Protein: CASSPTTGGNGYTF.

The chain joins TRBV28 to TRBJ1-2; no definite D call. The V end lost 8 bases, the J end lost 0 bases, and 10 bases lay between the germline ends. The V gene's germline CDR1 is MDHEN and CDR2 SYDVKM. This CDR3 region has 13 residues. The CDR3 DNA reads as TGTGCCAGCGGAGATAGCACTAACTATGGCTACACCTTC. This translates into CASGDSTNYGYTF.

For the CDR3, the DNA is TGTGCCTGGAGAGCGGGACTAGCGGGACGTTCCTACGAGCAGTACTTC. It encodes CAWRAGLAGRSYEQYF. The rearrangement joins TRBV30 to TRBJ2-7; TRBD2 matches at 13 bases. With 3 bases clipped from V and 1 base from J, the junction kept 6 bases outside the gene matches. Germline values: CDR1 GTSNPN, CDR2 SVGIG (reference sequence). The CDR3 consists of 16 residues.

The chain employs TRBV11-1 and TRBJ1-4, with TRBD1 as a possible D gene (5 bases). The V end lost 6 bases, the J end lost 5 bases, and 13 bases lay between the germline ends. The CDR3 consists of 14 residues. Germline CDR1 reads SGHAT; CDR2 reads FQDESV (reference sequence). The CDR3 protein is CASRPRDGNEKLFF. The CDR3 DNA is TGTGCCAGCAGGCCCAGGGACGGGAATGAAAAACTGTTTTTT.

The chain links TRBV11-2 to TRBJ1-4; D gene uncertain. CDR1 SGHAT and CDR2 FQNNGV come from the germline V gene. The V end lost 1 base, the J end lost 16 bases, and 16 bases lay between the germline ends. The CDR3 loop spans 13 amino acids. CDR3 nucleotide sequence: TGTGCCAGCAGCTTAGTTGTTTCGACGGGCCCGTTTTTT. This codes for CASSLVVSTGPFF.

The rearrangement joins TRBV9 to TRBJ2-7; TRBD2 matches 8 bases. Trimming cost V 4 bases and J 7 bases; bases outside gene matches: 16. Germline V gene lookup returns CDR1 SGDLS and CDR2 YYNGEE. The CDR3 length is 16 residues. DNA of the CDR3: TGTGCCAGCAGCCCCCCGCTAGGGCGGGAGGAGGGGGAGCAGTACTTC. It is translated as CASSPPLGREEGEQYF.

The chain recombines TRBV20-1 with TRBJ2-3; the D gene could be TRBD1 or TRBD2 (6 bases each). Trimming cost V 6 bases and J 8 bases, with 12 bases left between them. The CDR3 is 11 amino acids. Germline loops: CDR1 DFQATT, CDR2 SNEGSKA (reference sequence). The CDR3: CSAWKGGTQYF. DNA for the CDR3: TGCAGTGCCTGGAAGGGGGGTACGCAGTATTTT.

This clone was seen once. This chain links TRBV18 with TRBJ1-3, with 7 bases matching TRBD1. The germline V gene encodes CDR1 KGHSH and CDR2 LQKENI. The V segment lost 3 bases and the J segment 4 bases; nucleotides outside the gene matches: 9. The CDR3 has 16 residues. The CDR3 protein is CASSPQGQPSGNTIYF. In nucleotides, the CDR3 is TGTGCCAGCTCACCTCAGGGACAGCCCTCGGGAAACACCATATATTTT.

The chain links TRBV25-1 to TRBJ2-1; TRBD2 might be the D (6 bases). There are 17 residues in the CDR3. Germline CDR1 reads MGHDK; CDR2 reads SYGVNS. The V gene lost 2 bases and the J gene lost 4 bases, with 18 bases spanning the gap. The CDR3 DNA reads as TGTGCCAGCAGTGAAATCTCAGGCGGGACTCTATACAATGAGCAGTTCTTC. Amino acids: CASSEISGGTLYNEQFF.

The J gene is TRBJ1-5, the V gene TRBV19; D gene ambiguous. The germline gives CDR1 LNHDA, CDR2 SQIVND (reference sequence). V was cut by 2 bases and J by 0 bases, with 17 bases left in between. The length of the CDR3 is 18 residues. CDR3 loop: CASSIPSARILSNQPQHF. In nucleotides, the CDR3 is TGTGCCAGTAGTATACCTTCGGCCAGGATTCTTAGCAATCAGCCCCAGCATTTT.

The CDR3 protein is CASSPRGAAAYEQYF. The CDR3 DNA is TGTGCCAGTAGTCCTAGAGGGGCCGCGGCGTACGAGCAGTACTTC. The chain employs TRBV19 and TRBJ2-7, with D perhaps given as TRBD1 or TRBD2 (5 bases each). Trimming removed 5 bases at V and 4 bases at J, with 18 bases between. From germline, CDR1 is LNHDA and CDR2 SQIVND (reference sequence). This CDR3 has 15 amino acids.

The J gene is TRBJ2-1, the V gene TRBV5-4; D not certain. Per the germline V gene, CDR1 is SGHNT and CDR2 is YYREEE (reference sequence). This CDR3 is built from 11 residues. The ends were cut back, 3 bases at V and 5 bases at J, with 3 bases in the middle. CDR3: CASSSNNEQFF. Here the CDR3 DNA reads TGTGCCAGCAGCTCGAACAATGAGCAGTTCTTC.

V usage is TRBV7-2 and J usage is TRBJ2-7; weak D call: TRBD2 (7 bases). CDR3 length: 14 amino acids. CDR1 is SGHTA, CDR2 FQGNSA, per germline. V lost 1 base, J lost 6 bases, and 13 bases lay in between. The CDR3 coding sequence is TGTGCCAGCAGCTTAGGCGGGGGCATCTTCGAGCAGTACTTC. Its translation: CASSLGGGIFEQYF.

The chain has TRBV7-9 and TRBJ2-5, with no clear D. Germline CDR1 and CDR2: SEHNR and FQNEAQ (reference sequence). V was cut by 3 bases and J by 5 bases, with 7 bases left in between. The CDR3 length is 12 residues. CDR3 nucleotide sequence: TGTGCCAGCAGCTTTGGGTTGGAGACCCAGTACTTC. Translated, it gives CASSFGLETQYF. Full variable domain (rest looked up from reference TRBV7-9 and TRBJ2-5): DTGVSQNPRHKITKRGQNVTFRCDPISEHNRLYWYRQTLGQGPEFLTYFQNEAQLEKSRLLSDRFSAERPKGSFSTLEIQRTEQGDSAMYLCASSFGLETQYFGPGTRLLVL.

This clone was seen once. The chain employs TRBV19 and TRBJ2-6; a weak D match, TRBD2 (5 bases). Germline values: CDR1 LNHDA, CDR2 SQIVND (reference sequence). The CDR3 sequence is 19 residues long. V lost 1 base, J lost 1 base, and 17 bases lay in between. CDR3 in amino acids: CASSIGGRFIFSGANVLTF. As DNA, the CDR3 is TGTGCCAGTAGTATAGGCGGGCGGTTTATTTTTTCTGGGGCCAACGTCCTGACTTTC.

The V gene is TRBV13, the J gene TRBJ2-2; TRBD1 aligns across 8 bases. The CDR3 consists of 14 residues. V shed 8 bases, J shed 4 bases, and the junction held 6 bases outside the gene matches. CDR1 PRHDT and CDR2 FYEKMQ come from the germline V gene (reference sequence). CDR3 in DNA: TGTGCCAGCTTTAGACAGGGGAGCACCGGGGAGCTGTTTTTT. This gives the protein CASFRQGSTGELFF.

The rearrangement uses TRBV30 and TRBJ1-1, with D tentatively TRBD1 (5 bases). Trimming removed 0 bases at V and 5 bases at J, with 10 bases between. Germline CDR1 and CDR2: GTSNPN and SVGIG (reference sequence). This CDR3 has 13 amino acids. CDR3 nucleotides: TGTGCCTGGAGTGTACTAGGGGAGACTGAAGCTTTCTTT. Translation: CAWSVLGETEAFF.

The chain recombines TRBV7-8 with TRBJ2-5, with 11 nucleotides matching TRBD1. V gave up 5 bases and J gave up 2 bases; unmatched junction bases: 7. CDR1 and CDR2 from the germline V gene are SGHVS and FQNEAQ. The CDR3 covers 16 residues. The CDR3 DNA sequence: TGTGCCAGCAGCCGCAGGACAGGGGGCAATCAAGAGACCCAGTACTTC. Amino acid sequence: CASSRRTGGNQETQYF.

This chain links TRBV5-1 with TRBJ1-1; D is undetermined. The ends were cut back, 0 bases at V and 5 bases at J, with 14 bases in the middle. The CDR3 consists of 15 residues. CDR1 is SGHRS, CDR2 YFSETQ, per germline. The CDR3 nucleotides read TGCGCCAGCAGCTTGGGTCGGACTCCTGGGACTGAAGCTTTCTTT. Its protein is CASSLGRTPGTEAFF.

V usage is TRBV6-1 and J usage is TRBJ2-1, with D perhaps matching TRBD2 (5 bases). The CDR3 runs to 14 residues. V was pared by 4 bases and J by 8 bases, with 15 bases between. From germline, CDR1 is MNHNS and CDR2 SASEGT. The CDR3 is CASSVSDVSYEQFF. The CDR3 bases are TGTGCCAGCAGTGTTAGCGACGTTTCGTATGAGCAGTTCTTC.

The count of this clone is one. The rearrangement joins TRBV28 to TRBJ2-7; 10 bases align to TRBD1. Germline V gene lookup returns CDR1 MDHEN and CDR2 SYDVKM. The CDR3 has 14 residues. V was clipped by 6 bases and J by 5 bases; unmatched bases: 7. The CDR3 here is CASRGGTGVNEQYF. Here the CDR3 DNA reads TGTGCCAGCAGGGGGGGGACAGGGGTAAACGAGCAGTACTTC.